This TCR beta chain was observed in a study of blood T cell repertoires in COVID-19. In the study overall: Whether acute or convalescent, the COVID-19 samples came from the United States, Italy and Spain. In each case, the material was cDNA or gDNA derived from T cells, B-cell-depleted T cells, or PBMCs.

Authors' methods: The authors estimated nucleated cell counts from reference gene primer amplification. Repertoires were generated with immunoSEQ multiplex PCR, while TCRdb's copy carries only in-frame clones and drops some. The DNA was the basis for D and trimming; V, J and clone size are from that table. The repertoire holds around 250,000 clones, with roughly 85% as singletons. Germline CDR1 and CDR2: KGHSH and LQKENI. The trim removed 2 bases at V and 4 bases at J, leaving 9 bases unmatched. This CDR3 contains 17 residues. This chain uses TRBV18 with TRBJ2-5, with 11 positions matching TRBD1. This TCR derives from a woman under 40 with active or convalescent COVID-19. The sample was peripheral blood. The CDR3 coding sequence is TGTGCCAGCTCACCAGGTCCCCCCGGGACAGGGGGAGAGACCCAGTACTTC. This translates into CASSPGPPGTGGETQYF.